These 15 T cell receptor beta chains were sequenced from one sample in a study of blood T cell repertoires in COVID-19. Method: immunoSEQ multiplex PCR; TCRdb's copy keeps in-frame clones and lacks some. The data show a few hundred thousand clones, around nine tenths seen once. The sequenced material came from PBMCs or T cells enriched from blood (not recorded which). These receptors were obtained from a woman in her 50s who had recovered from COVID-19.

A single count supports this clone. The chain combines TRBV14 with TRBJ2-7; no clear D gene. Deletions cut 4 bases from V and 2 bases from J, with 12 bases between. The germline V gene encodes CDR1 SGHDN and CDR2 FVKESK. This CDR3 is 14 amino acids long. The CDR3 DNA reads TGTGCCAGCAGCCCTCTGTCAGTCACCTACGAGCAGTACTTC. Its translation: CASSPLSVTYEQYF.

This chain links TRBV7-2 with TRBJ1-1; perhaps TRBD1 as D (6 bases). Germline assignment: CDR1 SGHTA and CDR2 FQGNSA. The CDR3 is 14 residues long. Deletions cut 4 bases from V and 5 bases from J, with 14 bases between. CDR3 coding DNA: TGTGCCAGCAGCTCCAAACAGGGATGGACTGAAGCTTTCTTT. Its translation: CASSSKQGWTEAFF.

The rearrangement links TRBV27 to TRBJ1-2, with a tentative D call TRBD1 (6 bases). This CDR3 is 13 amino acids long. Germline assignment: CDR1 MNHEY and CDR2 SMNVEV (reference sequence). V was pared by 5 bases and J by 5 bases, with 12 bases between. The CDR3 DNA sequence: TGTGCCAGCAGTCAGACAGGTGCTTATGGCTACACCTTC. Its protein product is CASSQTGAYGYTF.

This chain uses TRBV9 with TRBJ2-2; no clear D. Trimming took 3 bases from V and 10 from J, leaving 13 bases between them. CDR3 size: 13 residues. CDR1 and CDR2 (germline): SGDLS, YYNGEE. Here the CDR3 reads CASSAPSGQELFF. The CDR3 nucleotides are TGTGCCAGCAGCGCACCCAGTGGCCAGGAGCTGTTTTTT. The full variable domain, its missing parts supplied by reference TRBV9 and TRBJ2-2, is DSGVTQTPKHLITATGQRVTLRCSPRSGDLSVYWYQQSLDQGLQFLIQYYNGEERAKGNILERFSAQQFPDLHSELNLSSLELGDSALYFCASSAPSGQELFFGEGSRLTVL.

The chain couples TRBV7-9 to TRBJ2-3, with TRBD1 as a possible D gene (5 bases). Trimming removed 0 bases from V and 2 bases from J, with 18 bases in between. Germline values: CDR1 SEHNR, CDR2 FQNEAQ (reference sequence). The CDR3 spans 18 residues. This CDR3 is CASSLALGHTGVTDTQYF. Here the CDR3 DNA reads TGTGCCAGCAGCTTAGCGCTGGGGCACACTGGGGTCACAGATACGCAGTATTTT. The full variable domain, completed using reference TRBV7-9 and TRBJ2-3, is DTGVSQNPRHKITKRGQNVTFRCDPISEHNRLYWYRQTLGQGPEFLTYFQNEAQLEKSRLLSDRFSAERPKGSFSTLEIQRTEQGDSAMYLCASSLALGHTGVTDTQYFGPGTRLTVL.

In this sample, this clone turned up once. The chain is built from TRBV18 and TRBJ1-6; 7 bases are shared with TRBD1. J lost 9 bases, V lost 3 bases, and 11 bases had no gene match. Germline V gene data show CDR1 as KGHSH and CDR2 as LQKENI. The CDR3 sequence is 16 residues long. The CDR3 here is CASSPKTGTESSPLHF. As DNA, the CDR3 is TGTGCCAGCTCACCGAAGACCGGGACAGAGTCTTCACCCCTCCACTTT.

The chain carries TRBV29-1 and TRBJ1-1; a weak D match, TRBD1 (5 bases). Germline values: CDR1 SQVTM, CDR2 ANQGSEA. The CDR3 runs 17 residues. V lost 3 bases, J lost 0 bases, and 20 bases lay in between. The CDR3 DNA reads as TGCAGCGTTGAGAGGAACAGGATGCAATGGATGAACACTGAAGCTTTCTTT. Protein: CSVERNRMQWMNTEAFF.

J is TRBJ1-3 and V is TRBV30, with D uncertain. V lost 2 bases and J 0 bases, leaving 8 bases between the germline ends. This CDR3 is built from 14 residues. Germline V lookup: CDR1 GTSNPN, CDR2 SVGIG (reference sequence). The CDR3: CAWSSQSSGNTIYF. For the CDR3, the DNA is TGTGCCTGGAGTTCACAGAGCTCTGGAAACACCATATATTTT.

In DNA, the CDR3 is TGTGCCAGCAGCTCAAGAGGGACATATCAGCCCCAGCATTTT. Protein sequence: CASSSRGTYQPQHF. V and J are TRBV27 and TRBJ1-5; D possibly corresponds to TRBD1 (6 bases). Trimming took 6 bases from V and 5 from J, leaving 14 bases between them. Germline V gene data show CDR1 as MNHEY and CDR2 as SMNVEV (reference sequence). The CDR3 spans 14 residues.

This chain uses TRBV7-9 with TRBJ1-1; D not certain. The CDR3 contains 14 residues. Germline V CDR1 and CDR2: SEHNR, FQNEAQ (reference sequence). Trimming cost V 1 base and J 2 bases, with 8 bases left between them. CDR3 in DNA: TGTGCCAGCAGCTTAGTGACGGGAAACACTGAAGCTTTCTTT. It is translated as CASSLVTGNTEAFF.

The V and J genes are TRBV30 and TRBJ1-5; unclear D gene. The CDR3 covers 13 residues. Germline CDR1 GTSNPN, CDR2 SVGIG (reference sequence). Trimming pared 4 bases from V and 0 bases from J, leaving 7 bases between. As DNA, the CDR3 is TGTGCCTGGACGGAGAGTAGCAATCAGCCCCAGCATTTT. It is translated as CAWTESSNQPQHF.

This chain connects TRBV5-1 to TRBJ1-1, with 7 bases identical to TRBD1. V dropped 2 bases and J dropped 4; count of bases not matched to a gene: 5. Germline V CDR1 and CDR2: SGHRS, YFSETQ. The CDR3 loop spans 14 amino acids. The DNA of the CDR3 is TGCGCCAGCAGCTTTTCAGGGGGACTCACTGAAGCTTTCTTT. Its translation: CASSFSGGLTEAFF.

The chain joins TRBV5-4 to TRBJ2-4; D is unclear. This CDR3 region has 13 residues. V lost 0 bases to trimming and J lost 5 bases, with 6 bases between them. Per germline, CDR1 SGHNT and CDR2 YYREEE (reference sequence). DNA for the CDR3: TGTGCCAGCAGCTTGGACAGACAAAACATTCAGTACTTC. Amino acid sequence: CASSLDRQNIQYF.

The CDR3 protein is CASRVGQFYGYTF. In nucleotides, the CDR3 is TGTGCCAGCAGGGTTGGGCAGTTCTATGGCTACACCTTC. The chain combines TRBV2 with TRBJ1-2; no clear D. The CDR3 covers 13 residues. CDR1 and CDR2 (germline): SNHLY, FYNNEI. V lost 6 bases and J 4 bases, leaving 12 bases between the germline ends.

The chain couples TRBV18 to TRBJ2-7; a weak D match, TRBD1 (5 bases). CDR1 and CDR2 (germline): KGHSH, LQKENI. The V and J ends lost 6 bases and 1 base respectively, with 10 bases between them. The CDR3 totals 13 residues. The CDR3 coding sequence is TGTGCCAGCTCGCCGACAGCATCCTACGAGCAGTACTTC. Amino acids: CASSPTASYEQYF.